This T cell receptor (beta chain) was captured by sequencing in a study of blood T cell repertoires in COVID-19. Study as a whole: From the United States, Italy and Spain came samples of acute and convalescent COVID-19. Nucleic acid was either cDNA or gDNA, and it came from T cells, B-cell-depleted T cells, or PBMCs.

Germline-derived CDR1 and CDR2 are SGHDT and YYEEEE. Trimming cost V 5 bases and J 3 bases; bases outside gene matches: 8. This CDR3 region has 17 residues. Authors' methods: Amplifying reference gene primers gave estimates of nucleated cell counts. Clones were sequenced by immunoSEQ multiplex PCR, and TCRdb holds only the in-frame ones, with some missing. V, J and clone size derive from that table, while D and trimming were established from the DNA sequence. The sample lists about 190,000 clones, roughly 89% occurring once. The chain recombines TRBV5-6 with TRBJ2-4, with 13 bases fitting TRBD2. This receptor was taken from a man aged 35 to 55 with acute or convalescent COVID-19. The sample comprised peripheral blood. Here the CDR3 reads CASRPGLAGDGKNIQYF. The CDR3 bases are TGTGCCAGCAGACCCGGACTAGCGGGGGATGGCAAAAACATTCAGTACTTC.